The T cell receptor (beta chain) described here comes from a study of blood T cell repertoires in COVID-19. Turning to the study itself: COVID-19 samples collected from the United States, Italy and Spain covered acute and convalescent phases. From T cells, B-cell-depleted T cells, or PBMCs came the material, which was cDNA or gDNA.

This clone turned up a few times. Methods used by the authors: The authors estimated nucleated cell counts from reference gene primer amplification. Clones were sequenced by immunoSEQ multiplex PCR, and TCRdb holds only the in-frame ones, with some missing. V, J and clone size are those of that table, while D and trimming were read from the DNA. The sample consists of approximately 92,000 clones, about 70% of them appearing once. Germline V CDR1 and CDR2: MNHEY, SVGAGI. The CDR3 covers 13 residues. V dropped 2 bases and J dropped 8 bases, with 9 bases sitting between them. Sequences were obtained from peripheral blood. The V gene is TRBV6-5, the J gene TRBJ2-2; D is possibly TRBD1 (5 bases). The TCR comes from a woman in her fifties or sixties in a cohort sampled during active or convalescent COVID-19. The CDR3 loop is CASSYRRVGELFF. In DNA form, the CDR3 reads TGTGCCAGCAGTTACCGCAGGGTGGGGGAGCTGTTTTTT.